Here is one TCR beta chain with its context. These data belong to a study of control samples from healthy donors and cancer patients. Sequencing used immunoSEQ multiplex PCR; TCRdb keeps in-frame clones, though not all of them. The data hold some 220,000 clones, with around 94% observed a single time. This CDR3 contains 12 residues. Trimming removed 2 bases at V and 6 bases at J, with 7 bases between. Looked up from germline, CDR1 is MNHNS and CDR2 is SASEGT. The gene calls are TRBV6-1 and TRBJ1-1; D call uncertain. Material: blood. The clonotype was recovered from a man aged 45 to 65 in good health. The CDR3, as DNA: TGTGCCAGCAGTGAATACGTATCTGAAGCTTTCTTT. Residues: CASSEYVSEAFF.